This entry lists 30 T cell receptor beta chains sequenced from one sample in a study of tumor and adjacent non-tumor tissue in lung cancer. TCRbeta libraries were built with three rounds of nested PCR, modified from ARM-PCR. Each CDR3 protein is one row after TCRdb ran MiXCR on the multiplex PCR reads. The repertoire holds 85,000 to 100,000 distinct CDR3 sequences, 65% to 75% seen once, with about a sixth in the top ten. This sample's RNA came from whole unsorted tissue. The sequenced sample consisted of lung tumor tissue. These receptors were obtained from a man in his sixties with non-small cell lung cancer.

This clonotype was detected a few times. V usage is TRBV11-3 and J usage is TRBJ2-7, with a tentative D call TRBD1 (5 bases). The CDR3 length is 15 residues. Trimming shortened V by 5 bases and J by 4 bases, and 18 bases separated the two germline ends. Germline V gene sequence: CDR1 SGHNT, CDR2 YENEEA. The CDR3 coding sequence is TGTGCCAGCAGCCCGATGACAGTTTCCGTGTACGAGCAGTACTTC. Amino acid sequence: CASSPMTVSVYEQYF.

Details on this clonotype: This may come from a read error, since a much larger clone is one base off. The V gene is TRBV20-1, the J gene TRBJ1-6; 7 positions match TRBD1. The CDR3 is 15 residues long. CDR1 and CDR2 from the germline V gene are DFQATT and SNEGSKA (reference sequence). The CDR3 region is CRALTGSSYNSPLHF. As DNA, the CDR3 is TGCAGAGCTCTGACAGGGAGCTCCTATAATTCACCCCTCCACTTT.

The J gene is TRBJ2-3, the V gene TRBV11-3; TRBD2 is a possible D gene (5 bases). The germline V and J ends were trimmed by 2 bases and 2 bases, with 14 bases remaining between them. Germline V gene sequence: CDR1 SGHNT, CDR2 YENEEA. This CDR3 has 16 residues. CDR3 sequence reads: CASSLRVWTHTDTQYF. The CDR3 region has the DNA TGTGCCAGCAGCTTAAGGGTATGGACTCACACAGATACGCAGTATTTT.

Note on this clonotype: Its ends do not fully match the called genes, so a read error is possible. The chain recombines TRBV29-1 with TRBJ2-3, with 9 nucleotides matching TRBD2. The V gene's germline CDR1 is SQVTM and CDR2 ANQGSEA. The CDR3 extends over 17 amino acids. The CDR3 protein is CSVDGASGDACRDTQCF. The CDR3 DNA sequence: TGCAGCGTTGATGGTGCTAGCGGGGATGCTTGCAGAGATACGCAGTGTTTT.

Of note for this clonotype: The junction departs from the called germline gene at one end, perhaps through a read error. The V and J genes are TRBV11-1 and TRBJ2-1; tentatively, D is TRBD2 (6 bases). The CDR3 runs to 14 residues. The germline gives CDR1 SGHAT, CDR2 FQDESV (reference sequence). CDR3 residues: CAGSFIGRHEEQFF. The CDR3 nucleotides are TGTGCCGGCAGCTTCATCGGGAGACATGAAGAGCAGTTCTTC.

V is TRBV11-2 and J is TRBJ2-7; D call uncertain. V shed 3 bases and J shed 1 base, with 4 bases lying between them. Germline V lookup: CDR1 SGHAT, CDR2 FQNNGV. This CDR3 has 12 amino acids. CDR3 region: CASSFMSYEQYF. As DNA, the CDR3 is TGTGCCAGCAGCTTTATGTCCTACGAGCAGTACTTC.

V gene TRBV11-2 combines with J gene TRBJ2-1; no definite D call. The germline gives CDR1 SGHAT, CDR2 FQNNGV. V lost 5 bases, J lost 7 bases, and 12 bases lay in between. This CDR3 is built from 13 residues. The CDR3 loop is CASSLNARNEQFF. The CDR3 nucleotides read TGTGCCAGCAGCCTGAACGCCCGGAATGAGCAGTTCTTC.

As concerns this clonotype: A read error may be the cause here, since a much bigger clone is one base away. The J gene is TRBJ2-4, the V gene TRBV5-8; D remains unclear. The CDR3 spans 14 residues. V lost 8 bases to trimming and J lost 0 bases, with 12 bases between them. The germline V gene encodes CDR1 SGHTS and CDR2 YDEGEE. Here the CDR3 reads CARSHKVAKNIQYF. Here the CDR3 DNA reads TGTGCCAGGAGTCACAAGGTAGCCAAAAACATTCAGTACTTC.

This clonotype was recorded only once. A read error may produce the germline difference seen at one junction end. This rearrangement joins TRBV11-3 to TRBJ2-4, with D uncertain. The germline CDR1 and CDR2 sequences are SGHNT and YENEEA. This CDR3 spans 13 amino acids. The DNA for the CDR3 is TGTGCCAACAGCTTGCGTAGACCGGGCATTCAGTACTTC. Translated: CANSLRRPGIQYF. Looking up the rest from reference TRBV11-3 and TRBJ2-4 gives the full variable domain: EAGVVQSPRYKIIEKKQPVAFWCNPISGHNTLYWYLQNLGQGPELLIRYENEEAVDDSQLPKDRFSAERLKGVDSTLKIQPAELGDSAVYLCANSLRRPGIQYFGAGTRLSVL.

In this sample, this clonotype turned up many times. The J gene is TRBJ2-1, the V gene TRBV7-2; D remains ambiguous. V lost 5 bases and J 6 bases, leaving 14 bases between the germline ends. The CDR3 is made up of 14 amino acids. From germline, CDR1 is SGHTA and CDR2 FQGNSA. The CDR3 coding sequence is TGTGCCAGCAGCGCCCGGCTCAGAATCAATGAGCAGTTCTTC. It codes for CASSARLRINEQFF. The full variable domain, its missing parts supplied by reference TRBV7-2 and TRBJ2-1, is GAGVSQSPSNKVTEKGKDVELRCDPISGHTALYWYRQSLGQGLEFLIYFQGNSAPDKSGLPSDRFSAERTGGSVSTLTIQRTQQEDSAVYLCASSARLRINEQFFGPGTRLTVL.

Notes on this clonotype: At one end, the junction sequence differs from germline, possibly due to a read error. The chain employs TRBV12-3 or TRBV12-4 and TRBJ1-4; D is unclear. CDR3 length: 15 residues. CDR3 DNA: TGTGCCGGCAGCCTCATTGGGGCAACTAATGAAAAACTGTTTTTT. This translates into CAGSLIGATNEKLFF.

Notes on this clonotype: The junction differs from germline at one of its ends, possibly a read error. The chain carries TRBV7-9 and TRBJ2-7; 13 positions match TRBD2. Germline V gene sequence: CDR1 SEHNR, CDR2 FQNEAQ (reference sequence). The length of the CDR3 is 16 residues. CDR3 amino acids: CVSSLEGTSGASEQYF. The DNA for the CDR3 is TGTGTCAGCAGCTTAGAAGGGACTAGCGGGGCGAGCGAGCAGTACTTC. Together with reference TRBV7-9 and TRBJ2-7, the CDR3 gives the full variable domain: DTGVSQNPRHKITKRGQNVTFRCDPISEHNRLYWYRQTLGQGPEFLTYFQNEAQLEKSRLLSDRFSAERPKGSFSTLEIQRTEQGDSAMYLCVSSLEGTSGASEQYFGPGTRLTVT.

On this clonotype itself: A much larger clone differs from this one at a single base, so this may be a read error. The chain employs TRBV12-3 or TRBV12-4 and TRBJ2-7; perhaps TRBD1 as D (5 bases). The CDR3 sequence is 13 residues long. In DNA, the CDR3 is TGTGCCAGCAGTTTCGGGCAGGGCTACGAGGAGTACTTC. It translates to CASSFGQGYEEYF.

Comment on this clonotype: The missing conserved phenylalanine or tryptophan at the end of this CDR3 makes a read error likely. The genes are TRBV12-3 or TRBV12-4 and TRBJ2-3; possible D gene TRBD1, 5 bases. The CDR3 has 15 residues. The CDR3 DNA sequence: TGTGCCAGCAGTCAGACGGACACCGGCGGAGATATGCAGTATTCT. This encodes CASSQTDTGGDMQYS.

This chain connects TRBV20-1 to TRBJ2-1; 11 bases align to TRBD1. Per germline, CDR1 DFQATT and CDR2 SNEGSKA (reference sequence). The CDR3 is 14 amino acids. The V gene end was trimmed by 6 bases and the J gene end by 4 bases; junction bases not matched to a gene: 5. Written as DNA, the CDR3 is TGCAGTGCGCCCGGGACAGGGGGTTACAATGAGCAGTTCTTC. Protein sequence: CSAPGTGGYNEQFF.

Regarding this clonotype: Compared with germline, one end of the junction differs, possibly owing to a read error. The V and J genes are TRBV7-9 and TRBJ2-3; TRBD2 might be the D (6 bases). The CDR3 spans 16 residues. Germline V gene lookup returns CDR1 SEHNR and CDR2 FQNEAQ (reference sequence). This chain's CDR3 is CASSSRLDISADMQYF. The CDR3 coding sequence is TGTGCCAGCAGCTCACGACTAGATATAAGCGCAGATATGCAGTATTTT.

This sequence joins TRBV29-1 and TRBJ1-2; possibly TRBD1 for D (5 bases). This CDR3 contains 15 residues. Looked up from germline, CDR1 is SQVTM and CDR2 is ANQGSEA. The CDR3 nucleotides are TGCAACGTCAAGCCAGGGTCTCTGTTTACGTATGGCTACACCTTC. Protein product: CNVKPGSLFTYGYTF.

There are many counts of this clonotype. The chain carries TRBV20-1 and TRBJ2-3, with D unresolved. Germline values: CDR1 DFQATT, CDR2 SNEGSKA (reference sequence). The V end was cut by 4 bases, the J end by 3 bases, with 8 bases between. There are 12 residues in the CDR3. Here the CDR3 DNA reads TGCAGTGCTACCCCGACAACAGATACGCAGTATTTT. Translation: CSATPTTDTQYF.

This clonotype was picked up a small number of times. One base away lies a much larger clone, so this may be a sequencing read error. Because it lacks the conserved phenylalanine or tryptophan at the end, this CDR3 is likely a read error. This chain uses TRBV6-6 with TRBJ2-5; 7 bases map to TRBD2. The CDR3 extends over 15 amino acids. Unmatched junction bases numbered 11, after V lost 8 bases and J lost 2 bases. The germline CDR1 and CDR2 sequences are MNHNY and SVGAGI (reference sequence). This CDR3 reads CASALSGGGQETQYL. The CDR3 DNA reads as TGTGCCAGCGCCCTGTCGGGCGGGGGACAAGAGACCCAGTACCTC.

With regard to this clonotype: The junction departs from germline at one end; a sequencing error may be responsible. The chain recombines TRBV5-4 with TRBJ2-2; TRBD1 or TRBD2 may be the D gene (5 bases each). The CDR3 covers 16 residues. Germline CDR1 is SGHNT and CDR2 is YYREEE (reference sequence). CDR3 sequence (DNA): TGTGCCAGCAACTCTCGTACAGGAGCGAACACCGGGGAACTGTTTTTT. It translates to CASNSRTGANTGELFF.

Concerning this clonotype: The conserved phenylalanine or tryptophan is not found at the CDR3 terminus, so this likely reflects a read error. The rearrangement links TRBV6-1 to TRBJ2-3; D possibly corresponds to TRBD2 (6 bases). Germline V gene data show CDR1 as MNHNS and CDR2 as SASEGT. The CDR3 covers 14 residues. The CDR3 loop reads CASSRDGSRDTQYL. For the CDR3, the DNA is TGTGCCAGCAGCCGGGACGGGAGCAGAGATACGCAGTATTTA.

This clonotype was recorded at least ten times. The chain joins TRBV29-1 to TRBJ2-1; TRBD1 might be the D (6 bases). Trimming shortened V by 6 bases and J by 6 bases, and 15 bases separated the two germline ends. Germline-derived CDR1 and CDR2 are SQVTM and ANQGSEA. The CDR3 length is 13 residues. CDR3 residues: CSVFLQGSNEQFF. CDR3 nucleotides: TGCAGCGTATTCCTACAGGGTTCCAATGAGCAGTTCTTC.

This clonotype was found many times. The rearrangement links TRBV20-1 to TRBJ2-2; TRBD1 matches 7 bases. Germline-derived CDR1 and CDR2 are DFQATT and SNEGSKA (reference sequence). This CDR3 contains 14 residues. Germline trimming cut 3 bases from V and 1 base from J; bases unmatched to any gene: 2. CDR3 loop: CSASRTGNTGELFF. The CDR3 coding sequence is TGCAGTGCTAGCAGGACAGGGAACACCGGGGAGCTGTTTTTT.

With respect to this clonotype: Mismatch with germline at one junction end may stem from a read error. The J gene is TRBJ2-3, the V gene TRBV12-3 or TRBV12-4, with 9 positions matching TRBD2. This CDR3 comprises 17 residues. This chain's CDR3 is CASSLKLAGARTDSQYF. CDR3 nucleotide sequence: TGTGCCAGCAGTTTAAAGTTAGCGGGGGCCAGAACAGATTCGCAGTATTTT.

This clonotype was seen repeatedly, ten times or more. The chain has TRBV11-2 and TRBJ2-1; D uncertain. The germline gives CDR1 SGHAT, CDR2 FQNNGV. The CDR3 contains 15 residues. Trimming left V 0 bases short and J 0 bases short, with 6 bases between. The CDR3 is CASSLDGSSYNEQFF. The CDR3 nucleotides are TGTGCCAGCAGCTTAGATGGTAGCTCCTACAATGAGCAGTTCTTC.

This clonotype was seen a handful of times. Compared with germline, one end of the junction differs, possibly owing to a read error. The chain has TRBV11-1 and TRBJ2-1; D is perhaps TRBD1 (6 bases). Per the germline V gene, CDR1 is SGHAT and CDR2 is FQDESV (reference sequence). This CDR3 is 13 amino acids long. CDR3 nucleotides: TGTGCCAGCAGCTCAGGACAGATCAATGAGCAACTCTTC. Its protein product is CASSSGQINEQLF.

This clonotype was detected ten times or more. V and J are TRBV13 and TRBJ1-5; D gene unclear. The CDR3 length is 12 residues. The V end lost 8 bases, the J end lost 1 base, and 6 bases lay between the germline ends. Germline V gives CDR1 PRHDT, CDR2 FYEKMQ (reference sequence). CDR3 sequence: CASQTSNQPQHF. The DNA for the CDR3 is TGTGCCAGCCAGACAAGCAATCAGCCCCAGCATTTT.

V gene TRBV20-1 combines with J gene TRBJ1-4; 8 nucleotides align to TRBD1. The germline V gene has CDR1 DFQATT and CDR2 SNEGSKA (reference sequence). This CDR3 is built from 15 residues. With 5 bases clipped from V and 7 bases from J, the junction kept 12 bases outside the gene matches. CDR3 sequence: CSAPLYGTGIEKLFF. The CDR3 region has the DNA TGCAGTGCTCCGCTCTACGGGACAGGCATTGAAAAACTGTTTTTT.

This clonotype occurred a few times. A read error may be the cause here, since a much bigger clone is one base away. The chain has TRBV20-1 and TRBJ2-7, with D perhaps matching TRBD1 (7 bases). The CDR3 is 12 amino acids. The V gene's germline CDR1 is DFQATT and CDR2 SNEGSKA (reference sequence). As DNA, the CDR3 is TGCAGTGCGCTTCAGGGGGGCGTCGAGCTGTACTTC. Encoded protein: CSALQGGVELYF.

About this clonotype: One end of the junction varies from germline; a read error may be responsible. V is TRBV11-2 and J is TRBJ2-1; D possibly corresponds to TRBD2 (5 bases). The CDR3 length is 17 residues. Germline V CDR1 and CDR2: SGHAT, FQNNGV. DNA of the CDR3: TGTACCAGCAGTTTAGTGTGGGAACTGCCTTACCGAGGGGAGCAGTTCTTC. Translation gives CTSSLVWELPYRGEQFF.